This T cell receptor beta chain was sequenced in a study of blood T cell repertoires in COVID-19. TCRdb keeps only in-frame clones here, not all; method: immunoSEQ multiplex PCR. Altogether around 220,000 clones are present, 75% to 90% being singletons, with the ten largest covering 5.1%. The CDR3 extends over 16 amino acids. The germline gives CDR1 SGDLS, CDR2 YYNGEE. The V segment lost 0 bases and the J segment 6 bases; nucleotides outside the gene matches: 3. V gene TRBV9 combines with J gene TRBJ2-3; 14 bases fit TRBD2. This sequence originates from a human donor in a cohort sampled during active COVID-19. The sequencing sample was made of peripheral blood. The CDR3 DNA is TGTGCCAGCAGCGTAGAGGGACTAGCGGGGGCGGATACGCAGTATTTT. Translated: CASSVEGLAGADTQYF.